The 19 T cell receptor beta chains in this list originate from one sample, sequenced in a study of blood T cell repertoires in COVID-19. The assay was immunoSEQ multiplex PCR, and TCRdb's table has in-frame clones only and misses some. This sample has 130,000 or so clones, with over 70% found just once. Sequencing was carried out using peripheral blood. All receptors come from a man between 60 and 75 years old with active or convalescent COVID-19.

The chain joins TRBV24-1 to TRBJ1-2, with D perhaps TRBD1 (5 bases). Germline CDR1 and CDR2: KGHDR and SFDVKD. CDR3 size: 14 residues. Trimming stripped 3 bases from V and 0 bases from J, with 7 bases between. DNA for the CDR3: TGTGCCACCAGTGATATGACAGCTAACTATGGCTACACCTTC. Its protein is CATSDMTANYGYTF.

V is TRBV6-1 and J is TRBJ1-2, with D maybe TRBD1 (5 bases). Germline assignment: CDR1 MNHNS and CDR2 SASEGT. The ends were cut back, 4 bases at V and 0 bases at J, with 15 bases in the middle. The length of the CDR3 is 16 residues. The CDR3 here is CASSVVQGRANYGYTF. For the CDR3, the DNA is TGTGCCAGCAGTGTCGTCCAGGGTAGAGCTAACTATGGCTACACCTTC.

This chain links TRBV6-5 with TRBJ1-1; TRBD1 might be the D (6 bases). V dropped 4 bases and J dropped 5 bases, with 14 bases sitting between them. Germline V gene lookup returns CDR1 MNHEY and CDR2 SVGAGI. The CDR3 length is 14 residues. The CDR3 DNA is TGTGCCAGCAGTTTACTAGGGGGGGAGACTGAAGCTTTCTTT. Translated, it gives CASSLLGGETEAFF.

This rearrangement joins TRBV7-9 to TRBJ2-7; tentatively, D is TRBD1 (6 bases). Germline V gene data show CDR1 as SEHNR and CDR2 as FQNEAQ (reference sequence). The CDR3 contains 16 residues. Trimming removed 5 bases from V and 2 bases from J, with 19 bases in between. The CDR3 spells CASSPGPGANPYEQYF. In nucleotides, the CDR3 is TGTGCCAGCAGCCCGGGCCCAGGGGCTAACCCCTACGAGCAGTACTTC.

The chain combines TRBV28 with TRBJ2-4, with no clear D. Germline lookup yields CDR1 MDHEN and CDR2 SYDVKM. The CDR3 is 14 residues long. The V end was cut by 4 bases, the J end by 3 bases, with 10 bases between. The DNA for the CDR3 is TGTGCCAGCAGTTCGACTGGAAGCAAAAACATTCAGTACTTC. Encoded protein: CASSSTGSKNIQYF.

V usage is TRBV5-8 and J usage is TRBJ1-2, with 10 bases fitting TRBD1. In germline, CDR1 is SGHTS, CDR2 YDEGEE. Losses at the gene ends were 3 bases for V and 3 bases for J; bases not matched to a gene: 5. CDR3 size: 15 residues. CDR3 bases: TGTGCCAGCAGCTCTAGACAGGGGGCCTACTATGGCTACACCTTC. Its protein is CASSSRQGAYYGYTF. Full variable domain (outside the CDR3, taken from reference TRBV5-8 and TRBJ1-2): EAGVTQSPTHLIKTRGQQATLRCSPISGHTSVYWYQQALGLGLQFLLWYDEGEERNRGNFPPRFSGRQFPNYSSELNVNALELEDSALYLCASSSRQGAYYGYTFGSGTRLTVV.

The chain uses TRBV5-4 and TRBJ2-5; 12 bases match TRBD2. CDR1 is SGHNT and CDR2 is YYREEE in the germline V gene (reference sequence). V gave up 2 bases and J gave up 4 bases; unmatched junction bases: 6. This CDR3 has 16 residues. CDR3 DNA: TGTGCCAGCAGCTTCGGACTAGCGGGAATTGCAGAGACCCAGTACTTC. Its protein is CASSFGLAGIAETQYF.

The chain recombines TRBV9 with TRBJ1-5; D gene unclear. Trimming stripped 0 bases from V and 2 bases from J, with 9 bases between. CDR3 length: 15 residues. Germline V CDR1 and CDR2: SGDLS, YYNGEE. CDR3 coding DNA: TGTGCCAGCAGCGTAGGAGGGAACGGCAATCAGCCCCAGCATTTT. Protein product: CASSVGGNGNQPQHF.

The chain recombines TRBV10-3 with TRBJ1-4; TRBD1 matches 9 bases. The CDR3 loop spans 15 amino acids. The germline V gene encodes CDR1 ENHRY and CDR2 SYGVKD. The V and J ends lost 6 bases and 7 bases, in that order; junction bases with no gene match: 9. CDR3 amino acids: CAISQGQGYGEKLFF. CDR3 coding DNA: TGTGCCATCAGCCAGGGACAGGGCTACGGTGAAAAACTGTTTTTT.

The chain couples TRBV5-6 to TRBJ2-3; a possible D gene is TRBD2 (5 bases). V was trimmed by 5 bases and J by 8 bases, leaving 9 bases between them. There are 11 residues in the CDR3. From germline, CDR1 is SGHDT and CDR2 YYEEEE. CDR3 DNA sequence: TGTGCCAGCAGAGCGGACGGTACGCAGTATTTT. Translated: CASRADGTQYF.

The V call is TRBV20-1, the J call TRBJ2-1, with 7 bases aligning to TRBD2. The CDR3 has 13 amino acids. The junction had 9 bases not matched to a gene; V was cut back by 3 bases and J by 10 bases. Germline V gene sequence: CDR1 DFQATT, CDR2 SNEGSKA (reference sequence). The CDR3 spells CSASFRPGGEQFF. CDR3 in DNA: TGCAGTGCTAGTTTCCGACCGGGGGGAGAGCAGTTCTTC.

The genes are TRBV18 and TRBJ2-3, with 9 bases matching TRBD1. CDR1 is KGHSH and CDR2 is LQKENI in the germline V gene. Trimming at V came to 2 bases and at J to 0 bases, leaving 3 bases not matched to a gene. The CDR3 sequence is 16 residues long. DNA for the CDR3: TGTGCCAGCTCACCAATCGGACAGGGGAGCACAGATACGCAGTATTTT. Amino acids: CASSPIGQGSTDTQYF.

This rearrangement joins TRBV6-6 to TRBJ2-4; TRBD2 matches at 15 bases. J lost 0 bases, V lost 5 bases, and 5 bases had no gene match. Germline values: CDR1 MNHNY, CDR2 SVGAGI (reference sequence). The CDR3 spans 18 residues. Here the CDR3 DNA reads TGTGCCAGCAGTCGGACTAGCGGGAGGGATGTAGCCAAAAACATTCAGTACTTC. The encoded protein is CASSRTSGRDVAKNIQYF.

The genes are TRBV29-1 and TRBJ1-4; D is undetermined. Trimming removed 5 bases at V and 2 bases at J, with 9 bases between. Germline CDR1 SQVTM, CDR2 ANQGSEA. This CDR3 contains 13 residues. DNA of the CDR3: TGCAGCGTTTCACGAGGGACTAATGAAAAACTGTTTTTT. This sequence encodes CSVSRGTNEKLFF.

The rearrangement joins TRBV24-1 to TRBJ2-7; TRBD1 aligns across 10 bases. Per germline, CDR1 KGHDR and CDR2 SFDVKD. V lost 7 bases to trimming and J lost 7 bases; unmatched junction nucleotides: 9. The CDR3 is 14 amino acids. The chain's CDR3 is CATSETGGLGEQYF. In nucleotides, the CDR3 is TGTGCCACCAGCGAGACAGGGGGCTTGGGGGAGCAGTACTTC.

This sequence joins TRBV5-8 and TRBJ2-5, with TRBD1 identical over 12 bases. The V and J ends lost 4 bases and 4 bases, in that order; junction bases with no gene match: 2. Germline CDR1 reads SGHTS; CDR2 reads YDEGEE. This CDR3 has 14 amino acids. As DNA, the CDR3 is TGTGCCAGCAGCGGGGACAGGGGGCGAGAGACCCAGTACTTC. Translating gives CASSGDRGRETQYF.

V gene TRBV28 combines with J gene TRBJ2-1; 12 bases are a match to TRBD2. The CDR3 runs 19 residues. From germline, CDR1 is MDHEN and CDR2 SYDVKM. V trimming: 3 bases; J trimming: 0 bases; junction bases outside the gene matches: 9. The CDR3 coding sequence is TGTGCCAGCAGTTTCCCCCGGACTAGCGGGATTAGCTCCTACAATGAGCAGTTCTTC. Its translation is CASSFPRTSGISSYNEQFF.

Comments on this clone: Other DNA sequences in the sample encode the same CDR3. The CDR3 protein is CSVVSLSYNEQFF. The DNA of the CDR3 is TGCAGCGTTGTTAGCCTATCCTACAATGAGCAGTTCTTC. The V call is TRBV29-1, the J call TRBJ2-1; D call uncertain. The CDR3 runs to 13 residues. The V gene's germline CDR1 is SQVTM and CDR2 ANQGSEA. Trimming left V 4 bases short and J 1 base short, with 8 bases between.

The V and J genes are TRBV28 and TRBJ1-4; TRBD1 matches at 9 bases. This CDR3 comprises 14 residues. Looked up from germline, CDR1 is MDHEN and CDR2 is SYDVKM. Germline trimming cut 5 bases from V and 10 bases from J; bases unmatched to any gene: 8. CDR3 nucleotides: TGTGCCAGCAGTCGAGGGACAGGGAAGGGAAAACTGTTTTTT. Protein: CASSRGTGKGKLFF.